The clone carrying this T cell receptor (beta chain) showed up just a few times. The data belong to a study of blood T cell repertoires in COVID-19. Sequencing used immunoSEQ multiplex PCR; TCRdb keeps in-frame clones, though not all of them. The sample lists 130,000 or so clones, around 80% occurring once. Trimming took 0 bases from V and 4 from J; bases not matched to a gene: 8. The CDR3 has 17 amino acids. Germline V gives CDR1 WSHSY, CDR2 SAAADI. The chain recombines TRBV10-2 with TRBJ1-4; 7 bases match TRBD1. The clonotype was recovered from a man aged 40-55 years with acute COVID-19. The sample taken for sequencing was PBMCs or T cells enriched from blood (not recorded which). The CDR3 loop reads CASSESGDSALNEKLFF. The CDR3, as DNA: TGCGCCAGCAGTGAGTCGGGGGACAGTGCCCTTAATGAAAAACTGTTTTTT.